A single sample gave rise to the 20 T cell receptor beta chains below, sequenced in a study of neurological immune-mediated disorders. TCRdb redid the calling of the 5' RACE reads with MiXCR, one entry per CDR3 protein. The top ten hold 1.9% of the sample, which has about 53,000 distinct CDR3 sequences, 6.5% to 8.5% seen once. Sample time point: longitudinal time-point 3. Material for sequencing was PBMCs. The receptors derive from a woman aged 40 to 50 in good health.

In its sample, this clonotype was seen many times. The V gene is TRBV5-1, the J gene TRBJ2-3, with TRBD2 as a possible D gene (6 bases). Germline CDR1 SGHRS, CDR2 YFSETQ. The CDR3 has 15 residues. The V gene lost 0 bases and the J gene lost 6 bases, with 14 bases spanning the gap. The CDR3 reads CASSLEAGSFDTQYF. CDR3 nucleotides: TGCGCCAGCAGCTTGGAGGCCGGGAGCTTCGATACGCAGTATTTT.

There are many counts of this clonotype. V gene TRBV10-3 combines with J gene TRBJ2-3; D unresolved. V was clipped by 2 bases and J by 2 bases, with 11 bases between them. CDR1 and CDR2 from the germline V gene are ENHRY and SYGVKD. CDR3 length: 15 amino acids. This CDR3 is CAISEGQHYTDTQYF. The CDR3 DNA sequence: TGTGCCATCAGTGAGGGGCAGCACTACACAGATACGCAGTATTTT.

At least ten counts were recorded for this clonotype. J is TRBJ2-5 and V is TRBV3-1; D possibly corresponds to TRBD2 (6 bases). Germline V CDR1 and CDR2: LGHDT, YNNKEL (reference sequence). The CDR3 runs 15 residues. The V end was cut by 4 bases, the J end by 0 bases, with 12 bases between. The CDR3 region has the DNA TGTGCCAGCAGCCGCTTTAGCGGAGACCAAGAGACCCAGTACTTC. Amino acid sequence: CASSRFSGDQETQYF.

This clonotype was seen ten or more times. The chain couples TRBV5-1 to TRBJ1-2, with TRBD1 matching 10 bases. Germline V lookup: CDR1 SGHRS, CDR2 YFSETQ. V trimming: 3 bases; J trimming: 6 bases; junction bases outside the gene matches: 5. CDR3 length: 14 amino acids. In DNA, the CDR3 is TGCGCCAGCAGCTGGGGGGACAGGGGAAATGGCTACACCTTC. Its protein is CASSWGDRGNGYTF.

This clonotype was seen many times. The chain is built from TRBV6-2 or TRBV6-3 and TRBJ2-1; 7 bases agree with TRBD1. The CDR3 consists of 16 residues. V trimming: 6 bases; J trimming: 0 bases; junction bases outside the gene matches: 8. CDR1 and CDR2 (germline): MNHEY, SVGEGT. CDR3 protein: CASSRTGAASYNEQFF. CDR3 bases: TGTGCCAGCAGCAGAACAGGGGCGGCCTCCTACAATGAGCAGTTCTTC.

This chain uses TRBV30 with TRBJ2-2; 8 nucleotides align to TRBD1. The V gene end was trimmed by 5 bases and the J gene end by 0 bases; junction bases not matched to a gene: 2. Germline V gives CDR1 GTSNPN, CDR2 SVGIG (reference sequence). This CDR3 region has 14 residues. The CDR3 nucleotides are TGTGCCTGGGGACAGGGTCCGAACACCGGGGAGCTGTTTTTT. Translated: CAWGQGPNTGELFF. The full variable domain, in which reference TRBV30 and TRBJ2-2 provide the parts outside the CDR3, is SQTIHQWPATLVQPVGSPLSLECTVEGTSNPNLYWYRQAAGRGLQLLFYSVGIGQISSEVPQNLSASRPQDRQFILSSKKLLLSDSGFYLCAWGQGPNTGELFFGEGSRLTVL.

This clonotype showed up just a few times. The genes are TRBV7-2 and TRBJ2-3; tentative D call: TRBD2 (6 bases). V was shortened by 4 bases and J by 6 bases, with 14 bases between the two germline ends. This CDR3 contains 14 residues. The germline V gene encodes CDR1 SGHTA and CDR2 FQGNSA. CDR3 region: CASSSGPGTDTQYF. The CDR3 nucleotides read TGTGCCAGCAGCTCCGGTCCTGGGACTGATACGCAGTATTTT.

To note about this clonotype: Mismatch with germline at one junction end may stem from a read error. The chain carries TRBV12-3 or TRBV12-4 and TRBJ2-6; TRBD1 is a possible D gene (5 bases). This CDR3 comprises 17 residues. The CDR3 coding sequence is TGTGCCAGCAGCAGCCCAACAGGAGTCTCTGGGGCCAACGTCCTGACTTTT. The encoded protein is CASSSPTGVSGANVLTF.

This sequence joins TRBV6-6 and TRBJ1-4, with unresolved D. Germline V gene lookup returns CDR1 MNHNY and CDR2 SVGAGI (reference sequence). The CDR3 extends over 13 amino acids. Trimming left V 8 bases short and J 10 bases short, with 17 bases between. CDR3 DNA: TGTGCCAGCCAGAAATGGACCCCAGGAAAACTGTTTTTT. It encodes CASQKWTPGKLFF.

This clonotype appeared many times. The CDR3 nucleotides read TGTGCCTCACTCAGGGGCGGGTTCATGAACACTGAAGCTTTCTTT. This translates into CASLRGGFMNTEAFF. The chain links TRBV10-3 to TRBJ1-1; maybe TRBD1 (6 bases). This CDR3 is 15 amino acids long. CDR1 and CDR2 from the germline V gene are ENHRY and SYGVKD. V lost 11 bases, J lost 0 bases, and 19 bases lay in between.

There are many counts of this clonotype. J is TRBJ1-2 and V is TRBV28, with a weak D call TRBD1 (5 bases). Trimming removed 6 bases from V and 8 bases from J, with 22 bases in between. The length of the CDR3 is 15 residues. CDR1 is MDHEN and CDR2 is SYDVKM in the germline V gene. CDR3 region: CASRESRGGNRGYTF. In DNA, the CDR3 is TGTGCCAGCAGAGAATCTCGGGGGGGAAACCGCGGCTACACCTTC.

This clonotype showed up just a few times. The chain carries TRBV6-5 and TRBJ2-3; 8 bases fit TRBD2. V lost 5 bases to trimming and J lost 8 bases; unmatched junction nucleotides: 6. Germline-derived CDR1 and CDR2 are MNHEY and SVGAGI. CDR3 length: 13 amino acids. The CDR3 reads CASSRTSTGTQYF. As DNA, the CDR3 is TGTGCCAGCAGTCGGACTAGCACGGGTACGCAGTATTTT.

This clonotype was picked up many times. The V call is TRBV6-5, the J call TRBJ1-2; D ambiguous. The CDR3 extends over 13 amino acids. The germline CDR1 and CDR2 sequences are MNHEY and SVGAGI. Trimming stripped 5 bases from V and 1 base from J, with 8 bases between. The DNA of the CDR3 is TGTGCCAGCAGTCCGACGGTTAACTATGGCTACACCTTC. This gives the protein CASSPTVNYGYTF.

In its sample, this clonotype was seen many times. V and J are TRBV24-1 and TRBJ1-4, with TRBD1 as a possible D gene (6 bases). This CDR3 has 15 amino acids. Trimming cost V 4 bases and J 0 bases, with 8 bases left between them. Germline values: CDR1 KGHDR, CDR2 SFDVKD. This chain's CDR3 is CATSDPGATNEKLFF. The CDR3 bases are TGTGCCACCAGTGACCCAGGGGCAACTAATGAAAAACTGTTTTTT.

This clonotype was detected many times. The rearrangement links TRBV6-2 or TRBV6-3 to TRBJ2-7; no definite D call. Germline values: CDR1 MNHEY, CDR2 SVGEGT. Trimming cost V 10 bases and J 5 bases, with 18 bases left between them. CDR3 length: 13 residues. The CDR3 region has the DNA TGTGCCACGCACATCCAAAGTGTCCACGAGCAGTACTTC. The encoded protein is CATHIQSVHEQYF.

This chain connects TRBV20-1 to TRBJ1-4; D unresolved. The germline V and J ends were trimmed by 3 bases and 2 bases, with 7 bases remaining between them. The CDR3 spans 13 residues. Germline V gene lookup returns CDR1 DFQATT and CDR2 SNEGSKA (reference sequence). The CDR3 protein is CSASIQTNEKLFF. CDR3 in DNA: TGCAGTGCTAGTATACAGACTAATGAAAAACTGTTTTTT.

This clonotype was seen at least ten times. The chain carries TRBV6-2 or TRBV6-3 and TRBJ2-3; 8 bases match TRBD1. This CDR3 is built from 16 residues. Trimming removed 0 bases from V and 4 bases from J; junction bases left unmatched: 6. The germline CDR1 and CDR2 sequences are MNHEY and SVGEGT. As DNA, the CDR3 is TGTGCCAGCAGTTACTCGAAAGGACAGGGACCAGATACGCAGTATTTT. Residues: CASSYSKGQGPDTQYF.

This clonotype was found many times. The V gene is TRBV10-1, the J gene TRBJ2-3; 10 bases align to TRBD2. Germline V gene data show CDR1 as WNHNN and CDR2 as SYGVQD (reference sequence). With V trimmed by 6 bases and J by 4 bases, 10 bases remained unmatched. This CDR3 comprises 16 residues. The CDR3 nucleotides are TGCGCCAGCAGCCTTCTAGCGGGAGATGGCCCAGATACGCAGTATTTT. It codes for CASSLLAGDGPDTQYF.

The gene calls are TRBV29-1 and TRBJ1-2, with D perhaps matching TRBD1 (5 bases). CDR1 SQVTM and CDR2 ANQGSEA come from the germline V gene. V was shortened by 3 bases and J by 1 base, with 9 bases between the two germline ends. The CDR3 covers 13 residues. The CDR3 spells CSVDRRGNYGYTF. Written as DNA, the CDR3 is TGCAGCGTTGATAGGAGGGGTAACTATGGCTACACCTTC.

By frequency in the sample, this clonotype is medium-sized. The J gene is TRBJ2-2, the V gene TRBV7-2; D not certain. V was trimmed by 8 bases and J by 4 bases, leaving 14 bases between them. This CDR3 contains 14 residues. Germline loops: CDR1 SGHTA, CDR2 FQGNSA. The CDR3 here is CASSTQGITGELFF. Written as DNA, the CDR3 is TGTGCCAGCTCCACCCAAGGCATCACCGGGGAGCTGTTTTTT.